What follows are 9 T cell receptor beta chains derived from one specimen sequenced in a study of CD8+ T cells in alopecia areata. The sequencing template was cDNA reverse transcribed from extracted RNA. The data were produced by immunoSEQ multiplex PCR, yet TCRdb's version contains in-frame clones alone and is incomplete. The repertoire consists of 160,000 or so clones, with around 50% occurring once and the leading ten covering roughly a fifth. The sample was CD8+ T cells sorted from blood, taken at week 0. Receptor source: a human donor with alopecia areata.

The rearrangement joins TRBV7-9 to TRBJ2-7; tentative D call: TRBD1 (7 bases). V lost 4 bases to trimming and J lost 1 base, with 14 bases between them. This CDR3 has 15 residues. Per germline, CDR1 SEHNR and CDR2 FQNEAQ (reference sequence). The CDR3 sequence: CASSSGDSPSYEQYF. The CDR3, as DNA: TGTGCCAGCAGCTCGGGGGACAGCCCATCCTACGAGCAGTACTTC.

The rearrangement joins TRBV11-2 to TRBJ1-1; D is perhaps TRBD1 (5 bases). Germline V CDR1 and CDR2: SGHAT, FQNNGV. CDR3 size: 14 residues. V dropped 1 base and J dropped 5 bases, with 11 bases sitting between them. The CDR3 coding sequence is TGTGCCAGCAGCTTAGGAGGGACGTATACTGAAGCTTTCTTT. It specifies CASSLGGTYTEAFF.

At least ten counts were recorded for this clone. Here the CDR3 DNA reads TGTGCCAGCAGCGCCCAACTGGGACAGGGGGAAGAAGCTTTCTTT. This translates into CASSAQLGQGEEAFF. The chain employs TRBV9 and TRBJ1-1; TRBD1 matches at 11 bases. CDR1 is SGDLS, CDR2 YYNGEE, per germline. V lost 3 bases and J lost 8; bases outside the gene matches: 9. The CDR3 consists of 15 residues.

The CDR3 here is CAAWIGRELFF. The CDR3 nucleotides read TGTGCCGCTTGGATCGGCCGGGAGCTGTTTTTT. The chain has TRBV2 and TRBJ2-2, with D hard to call. The CDR3 loop spans 11 amino acids. CDR1 and CDR2 (germline): SNHLY, FYNNEI. V was clipped by 11 bases and J by 9 bases, with 13 bases between them.

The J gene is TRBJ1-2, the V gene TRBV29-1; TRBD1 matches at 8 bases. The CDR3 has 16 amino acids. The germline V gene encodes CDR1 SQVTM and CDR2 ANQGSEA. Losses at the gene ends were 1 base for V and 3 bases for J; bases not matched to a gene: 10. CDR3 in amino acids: CSVEGWTGSMDYGYTF. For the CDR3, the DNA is TGCAGCGTTGAAGGCTGGACAGGGTCCATGGACTATGGCTACACCTTC.

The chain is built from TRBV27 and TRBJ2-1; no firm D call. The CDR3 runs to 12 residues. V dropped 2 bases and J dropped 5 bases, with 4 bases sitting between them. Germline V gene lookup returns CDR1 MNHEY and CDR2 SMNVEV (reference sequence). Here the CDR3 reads CASSLNDNEQFF. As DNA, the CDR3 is TGTGCCAGCAGTTTAAATGACAATGAGCAGTTCTTC.

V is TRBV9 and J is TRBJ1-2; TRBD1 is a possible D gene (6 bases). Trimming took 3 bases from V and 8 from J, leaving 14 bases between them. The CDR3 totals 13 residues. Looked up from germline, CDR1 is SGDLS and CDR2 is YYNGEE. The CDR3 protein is CASSAPGDAGYTF. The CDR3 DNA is TGTGCCAGCAGCGCGCCAGGGGACGCGGGCTACACCTTC.

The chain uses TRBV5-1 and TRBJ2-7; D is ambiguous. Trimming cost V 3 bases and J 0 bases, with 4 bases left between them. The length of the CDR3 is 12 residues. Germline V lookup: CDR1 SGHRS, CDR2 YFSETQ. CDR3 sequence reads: CASSWNSYEQYF. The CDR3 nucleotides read TGCGCCAGCAGCTGGAACTCCTACGAGCAGTACTTC.

Here the CDR3 DNA reads TGTGCCACCACTAGCGGGGGGGCCGCAGATACGCAGTATTTT. It yields the protein CATTSGGAADTQYF. This chain links TRBV30 with TRBJ2-3; 13 bases are a match to TRBD2. The V gene end was trimmed by 8 bases and the J gene end by 4 bases; junction bases not matched to a gene: 6. From germline, CDR1 is GTSNPN and CDR2 SVGIG (reference sequence). There are 14 residues in the CDR3.